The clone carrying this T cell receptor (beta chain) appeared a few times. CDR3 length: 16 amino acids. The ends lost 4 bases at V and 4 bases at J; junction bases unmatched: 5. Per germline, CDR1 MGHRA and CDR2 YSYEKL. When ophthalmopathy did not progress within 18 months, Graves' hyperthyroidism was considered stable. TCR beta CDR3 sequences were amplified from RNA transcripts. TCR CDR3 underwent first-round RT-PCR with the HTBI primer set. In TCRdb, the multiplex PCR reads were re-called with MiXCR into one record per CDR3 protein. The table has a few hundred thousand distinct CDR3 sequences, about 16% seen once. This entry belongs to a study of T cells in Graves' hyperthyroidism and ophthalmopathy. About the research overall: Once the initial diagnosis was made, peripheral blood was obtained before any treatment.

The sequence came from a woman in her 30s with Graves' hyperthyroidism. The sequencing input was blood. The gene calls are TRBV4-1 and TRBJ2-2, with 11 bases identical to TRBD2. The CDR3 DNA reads TGCGCCAGCAGCCGCACCGGGACTAGCGGCACCGGGGAGCTGTTTTTT. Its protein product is CASSRTGTSGTGELFF.